This entry describes one TCR beta chain. The entry originates in a study of T cell changes during pregnancy in multiple sclerosis. Assay: immunoSEQ multiplex PCR; the TCRdb copy retains only in-frame clones and omits some. The sample has around 50,000 clones; around 92% are singletons. This receptor was taken from a female donor with multiple sclerosis, enrolled in a pregnancy study. Sample: CD4+ T cells from peripheral blood mononuclear cells, taken in the second trimester of pregnancy.

The CDR3 coding sequence is TGTGCCAGCAGCTTTTGGCGGGACTATAACAATGAGCAGTTCTTC. Translating it yields CASSFWRDYNNEQFF. The chain combines TRBV11-1 with TRBJ2-1, with 7 bases matching TRBD2. The junction had 7 bases not matched to a gene; V was cut back by 3 bases and J by 5 bases. This CDR3 comprises 15 residues. CDR1 SGHAT and CDR2 FQDESV come from the germline V gene (reference sequence).